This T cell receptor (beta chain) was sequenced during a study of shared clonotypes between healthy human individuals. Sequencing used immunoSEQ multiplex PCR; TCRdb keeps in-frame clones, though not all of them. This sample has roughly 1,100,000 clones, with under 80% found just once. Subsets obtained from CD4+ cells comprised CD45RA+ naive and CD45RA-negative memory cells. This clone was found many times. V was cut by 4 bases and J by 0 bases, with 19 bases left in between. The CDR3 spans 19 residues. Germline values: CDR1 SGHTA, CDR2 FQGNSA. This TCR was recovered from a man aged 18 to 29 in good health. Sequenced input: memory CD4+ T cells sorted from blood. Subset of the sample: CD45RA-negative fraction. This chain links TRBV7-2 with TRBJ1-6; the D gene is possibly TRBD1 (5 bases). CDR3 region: CASSSRKPGGSSYNSPLHF. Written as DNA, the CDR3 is TGTGCCAGCAGCTCGAGGAAGCCTGGGGGGAGCTCCTATAATTCACCCCTCCACTTT.